The entry below describes one T cell receptor (beta chain). What it recognizes is unknown. The table came from immunoSEQ multiplex PCR; TCRdb's copy has only in-frame clones and leaves some out. The sample has tens of thousands of clones, around 90% seen once. The data originate from a study of T cell responses to AZD1222 COVID-19 vaccine. Study-level information: Analysis merged second doses at about 4 or about 12 weeks. Findings and caveats of the study: A mostly white British donor set with more females was recruited, and clonal diversity was possibly underestimated. Baseline serostatus was positive in only a handful of AZD1222 recipients.

The germline gives CDR1 SGHRS, CDR2 YFSETQ. V gave up 4 bases and J gave up 5 bases; unmatched junction bases: 6. The CDR3 is 13 amino acids. This clonotype originated in an adult in good health. The sample in question was peripheral blood, obtained on day 0 of AZD1222 vaccination. V gene TRBV5-1 combines with J gene TRBJ2-7; 7 nucleotides agree with TRBD1. The CDR3 nucleotides read TGCGCCAGCAGCAGGGACAGTCCCAACGAGCAGTACTTC. As protein: CASSRDSPNEQYF.